The clone carrying this TCR beta chain was detected once. Its matching antigen is unknown. This entry comes from a study of spatial heterogeneity in lung cancer. Overall study context: Each time, sequencing found more beta-chain sequences than alpha-chain sequences. As counted in raw reads, each unique TCR and UMI combination appeared more than ten times on average.

Study-wide results and caveats: Ubiquitous expanded tumor TCRs surfaced in blood more at resection than they did at follow-up.

The CDR3 covers 14 residues. Trimming took off 3 bases at V and 3 bases at J, with 12 bases between the two ends. The germline CDR1 and CDR2 sequences are SGDLS and YYNGEE. TCRdb reanalysed the 5' RACE reads using MiXCR and keeps one entry per CDR3 protein. Among around 120,000 distinct CDR3 sequences listed, 12% were seen once. Time point denoted: blood at routine non-recurrence follow-up after resection. No cell sorting; template was whole RNA from tumor, lung tissue or PBMC. The rearrangement joins TRBV9 to TRBJ1-1; a possible D gene is TRBD1 (5 bases). The sample in question was PBMCs, obtained at follow-up. The sequence derives from a male donor with early-stage non-small cell lung cancer. The CDR3, as DNA: TGTGCCAGCAGCGCAAAAGGGGTCGACACTGAAGCTTTCTTT. It specifies CASSAKGVDTEAFF.